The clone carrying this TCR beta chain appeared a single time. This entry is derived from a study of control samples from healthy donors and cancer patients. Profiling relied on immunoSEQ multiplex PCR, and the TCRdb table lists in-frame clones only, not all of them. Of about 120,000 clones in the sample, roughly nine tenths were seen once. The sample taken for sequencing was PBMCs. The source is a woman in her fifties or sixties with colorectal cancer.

CDR3 sequence reads: CASSSGGQFGNIQYF. The CDR3 DNA follows: TGTGCCAGCAGTTCAGGAGGACAGTTCGGAAACATTCAGTACTTC. J is TRBJ2-4 and V is TRBV28; weak D call: TRBD1 (6 bases). The V end lost 4 bases, the J end lost 6 bases, and 16 bases lay between the germline ends. Germline values: CDR1 MDHEN, CDR2 SYDVKM. This CDR3 has 15 residues.